The 17 T cell receptor beta chains in this list originate from one sample, sequenced in a study of CD8 T cells in ankylosing spondylitis. Study-wide points: Apparently characteristic of ankylosing spondylitis blood was a TCR beta motif (about eight highly homologous variants).

Their specific antigens are unknown. In TCRdb, the 5' RACE reads were re-called with MiXCR into one record per CDR3 protein. The data contain about 750,000 distinct CDR3 sequences, around a fifth of them singletons. Sequenced input: blood, either unsorted or a sorted T cell fraction (not recorded which). These receptor sequences come from a male donor with ankylosing spondylitis.

In this sample, this clonotype turned up a few times. The rearrangement uses TRBV7-2 and TRBJ1-5; D is ambiguous. This CDR3 contains 12 residues. V lost 2 bases and J 6 bases, leaving 5 bases between the germline ends. CDR1 and CDR2 from the germline V gene are SGHTA and FQGNSA. CDR3 residues: CASSLQSQPQHF. In nucleotides, the CDR3 is TGTGCCAGCAGCTTACAGAGTCAGCCCCAGCATTTT.

This clonotype was seen a handful of times. This chain joins TRBV15 and TRBJ1-2; TRBD1 aligns across 7 bases. This CDR3 region has 16 residues. Germline values: CDR1 LNHNV, CDR2 YYDKDF (reference sequence). V lost 1 base, J lost 2 bases, and 7 bases stayed unmatched. For the CDR3, the DNA is TGTGCCACCAGCAGAGGCTCAGGGGGAGGGAACTATGGCTACACCTTC. This codes for CATSRGSGGGNYGYTF.

V usage is TRBV7-3 and J usage is TRBJ2-1, with 7 bases identical to TRBD2. In germline, CDR1 is SGHTA, CDR2 FQGTGA. The CDR3 contains 15 residues. V shed 3 bases and J 5 bases; nucleotides not matched to a gene: 7. The CDR3 reads CASSFTGTTDNEQFF. CDR3 bases: TGTGCCAGCAGCTTCACCGGGACTACCGACAATGAGCAGTTCTTC.

The rearrangement joins TRBV7-3 to TRBJ2-7; 12 bases are a match to TRBD2. V lost 5 bases and J lost 4; bases outside the gene matches: 6. Germline values: CDR1 SGHTA, CDR2 FQGTGA. This CDR3 is built from 15 residues. DNA for the CDR3: TGTGCCAGCAGCGAAGGACTAGCGGGACTTTACGAGCAGTACTTC. Translating gives CASSEGLAGLYEQYF.

This clonotype was seen more than once but under ten times. The chain uses TRBV6-2 or TRBV6-3 and TRBJ2-1; D possibly corresponds to TRBD1 (5 bases). V was clipped by 4 bases and J by 7 bases, with 17 bases between them. The CDR3 length is 15 residues. CDR1 is MNHEY, CDR2 SVGEGT, per germline. The CDR3 here is CASSSGRVMGNEQFF. CDR3 nucleotide sequence: TGTGCCAGCAGTTCTGGCAGGGTAATGGGGAATGAGCAGTTCTTC.

The chain employs TRBV7-3 and TRBJ2-2; D may be TRBD1 (5 bases). Trimming removed 2 bases from V and 6 bases from J, with 13 bases in between. CDR3 length: 15 residues. Germline V lookup: CDR1 SGHTA, CDR2 FQGTGA. This CDR3 reads CASSLDSLSSGELFF. The CDR3 DNA reads as TGTGCCAGCAGCTTAGACAGCCTATCCTCCGGGGAGCTGTTTTTT.

The rearrangement uses TRBV5-1 and TRBJ2-1; 9 nucleotides align to TRBD2. V lost 4 bases, J lost 5 bases, and 7 bases stayed unmatched. Per the germline V gene, CDR1 is SGHRS and CDR2 is YFSETQ. CDR3 length: 15 residues. CDR3 nucleotide sequence: TGCGCCAGCAGCAGACTTAGCGGGGGTAACAATGAGCAGTTCTTC. It is translated as CASSRLSGGNNEQFF.

In its sample, this clonotype was seen once. Its ends do not fully match the called genes, so a read error is possible. The chain combines TRBV2 with TRBJ2-7, with 7 bases identical to TRBD2. The CDR3 is made up of 13 amino acids. Germline values: CDR1 SNHLY, CDR2 FYNNEI. The CDR3 DNA follows: TGTGCCGGCAGGACCAGCGGGGTGGGGGAGCAGTACTTC. It translates to CAGRTSGVGEQYF.

This clonotype was seen only once. The rearrangement uses TRBV6-2 or TRBV6-3 and TRBJ1-5, with D possibly being TRBD1 (5 bases). The CDR3 covers 14 residues. V was shortened by 2 bases and J by 3 bases, with 8 bases between the two germline ends. Per the germline V gene, CDR1 is MNHEY and CDR2 is SVGEGT. CDR3 bases: TGTGCCAGCAGTTACGGAGGGGACAATCAGCCCCAGCATTTT. It translates to CASSYGGDNQPQHF.

The V call is TRBV5-1, the J call TRBJ1-3, with 7 bases aligning to TRBD1. Trimming cost V 4 bases and J 2 bases; bases outside gene matches: 9. The CDR3 loop spans 16 amino acids. CDR1 is SGHRS and CDR2 is YFSETQ in the germline V gene. CDR3 DNA: TGCGCCAGCAGCCTCCCAGGGGGAAGAACTGGAAACACCATATATTTT. Translated: CASSLPGGRTGNTIYF.

This clonotype was seen ten or more times. This chain connects TRBV12-3 or TRBV12-4 to TRBJ2-2, with 8 bases fitting TRBD1. V trimming: 5 bases; J trimming: 1 base; junction bases outside the gene matches: 6. The CDR3 runs to 16 residues. This chain's CDR3 is CASSPKGQGNTGELFF. CDR3 nucleotide sequence: TGTGCCAGCAGTCCCAAAGGACAGGGGAACACCGGGGAGCTGTTTTTT.

The chain couples TRBV7-9 to TRBJ1-2, with D possibly TRBD1 on 5 matching bases. Germline V gene lookup returns CDR1 SEHNR and CDR2 FQNEAQ (reference sequence). V was cut by 5 bases and J by 8 bases, with 21 bases left in between. The length of the CDR3 is 15 residues. In nucleotides, the CDR3 is TGTGCCAGCAGCCCAAAACAGGCCCCTTACGAGGGCTACACCTTC. This sequence encodes CASSPKQAPYEGYTF.

This clonotype was picked up many times. The V and J genes are TRBV29-1 and TRBJ2-1; 7 nucleotides line up with TRBD2. The ends lost 7 bases at V and 1 base at J; junction bases unmatched: 10. The CDR3 has 15 amino acids. CDR1 is SQVTM, CDR2 ANQGSEA, per germline. DNA for the CDR3: TGCAGCGCCACGTCGGCGGGAGAGTCCTACAATGAGCAGTTCTTC. This codes for CSATSAGESYNEQFF.

The V and J genes are TRBV9 and TRBJ2-1; D ambiguous. The length of the CDR3 is 14 residues. Germline-derived CDR1 and CDR2 are SGDLS and YYNGEE. V lost 3 bases, J lost 5 bases, and 12 bases lay in between. CDR3 amino acids: CASSGADSNNEQFF. CDR3 nucleotide sequence: TGTGCCAGCAGCGGGGCCGACTCTAACAATGAGCAGTTCTTC.

The table lists this clonotype with a few counts. The rearrangement links TRBV4-1 to TRBJ2-7, with TRBD2 matching 7 bases. Germline CDR1 reads MGHRA; CDR2 reads YSYEKL. The trim removed 2 bases at V and 6 bases at J, leaving 13 bases unmatched. The CDR3 contains 16 residues. CDR3 DNA: TGCGCCAGCAGCCAACAAATCGGGGGAGGGCCCGGCGAGCAGTACTTC. Translating gives CASSQQIGGGPGEQYF.

There are many counts of this clonotype. The rearrangement links TRBV4-2 to TRBJ2-5; 10 positions agree with TRBD2. Trimming removed 0 bases from V and 3 bases from J; junction bases left unmatched: 4. The CDR3 has 16 amino acids. CDR1 and CDR2 from the germline V gene are LGHNA and YNFKEQ. The CDR3 region has the DNA TGTGCCAGCAGCCAAGATCAAGCGGGAGGGAAAGAGACCCAGTACTTC. Protein product: CASSQDQAGGKETQYF.

This clonotype has ten or more counts. In DNA form, the CDR3 reads TGTGCCAGCAGCTTAGGGGCCCCCTATGGCTACACCTTC. Translated, it gives CASSLGAPYGYTF. V usage is TRBV7-2 and J usage is TRBJ1-2; D remains ambiguous. CDR1 and CDR2 from the germline V gene are SGHTA and FQGNSA. Trimming removed 1 base at V and 4 bases at J, with 7 bases between. The CDR3 sequence is 13 residues long.